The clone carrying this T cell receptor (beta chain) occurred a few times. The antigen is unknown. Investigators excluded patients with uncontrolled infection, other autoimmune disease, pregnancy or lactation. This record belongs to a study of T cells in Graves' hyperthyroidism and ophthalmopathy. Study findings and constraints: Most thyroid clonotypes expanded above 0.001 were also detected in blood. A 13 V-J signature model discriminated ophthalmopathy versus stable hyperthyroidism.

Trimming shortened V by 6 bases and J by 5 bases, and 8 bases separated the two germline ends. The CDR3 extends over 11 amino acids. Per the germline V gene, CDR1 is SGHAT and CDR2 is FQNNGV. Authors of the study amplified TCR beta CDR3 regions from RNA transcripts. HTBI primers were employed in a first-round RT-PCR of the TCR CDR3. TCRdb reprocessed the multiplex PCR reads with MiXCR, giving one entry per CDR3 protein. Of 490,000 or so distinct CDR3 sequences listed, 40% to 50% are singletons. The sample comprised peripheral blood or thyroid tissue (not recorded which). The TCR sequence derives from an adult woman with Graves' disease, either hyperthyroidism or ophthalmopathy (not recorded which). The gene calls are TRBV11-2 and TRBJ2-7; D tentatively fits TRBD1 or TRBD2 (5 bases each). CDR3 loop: CASRRGDEQYF. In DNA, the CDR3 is TGTGCCAGCAGGCGAGGGGACGAGCAGTACTTC.